By frequency in the sample, the clone carrying this T cell receptor delta chain is medium-sized. The antigen remains unidentified. Different DNA sequences within this sample yield the same CDR3. This sample was included in a study of gammadelta T cells in human blood. Broader study findings: Microbial exposure appeared to drive polyclonal γδ T cell expansion after birth.

TCRdb fed the RT-PCR reads into CATT to redo clone calling. The top ten clones hold 7% to 10% of a sample with about 1,700 delta-chain clones, approximately 7% of them seen once. Trimming at V came to 0 bases and at J to 2 bases, leaving 2 bases not matched to a gene. This CDR3 has 18 amino acids. Germline CDR1 TSWWSYY, CDR2 QGS. The TCR was taken from a human fetus. The sample was non-Vgamma9Vdelta2 gamma-delta T cells from fetal blood. This sequence joins TRDV1 and TRDJ3; 9 bases agree with TRDD3. CDR3 amino acids: CALGELGDTPWDTRQMFF. The CDR3 region has the DNA TGTGCTCTTGGGGAACTAGGGGATACGCCCTGGGACACCCGACAGATGTTTTTC.